This T cell receptor (beta chain) was recorded in a study of cytomegalovirus exposure and HLA in healthy donors. For the study at large: In terms of ancestry, the Caucasian-associated cluster contained roughly 80% of the 398 genotyped donors. Findings of the study overall: More clonal expansion characterized HLA-associated TCR beta chains than equally common others in a later analysis. Later on, a genetic analysis was performed. It linked a missense variant in DCLRE1C with V- and J-gene trimming of TCR beta.

PCR primers comprised 60 Vbeta and 13 Jbeta primers. Repertoires were generated with immunoSEQ multiplex PCR, while TCRdb's copy carries only in-frame clones and drops some. Of about 130,000 clones detected, 83% appear once; the ten largest clones hold approximately 3.8%. From germline, CDR1 is SGHAT and CDR2 FQNNGV. The ends were cut back, 1 base at V and 9 bases at J, with 22 bases in the middle. The CDR3 is made up of 16 amino acids. This clone was seen more than once but under ten times. Its antigen is still unknown. The sample taken for sequencing was PBMCs. The receptor comes from a woman aged 40 to 50 in good health and CMV-seropositive. The J gene is TRBJ2-7, the V gene TRBV11-2; D might be TRBD2 (5 bases). CDR3 loop: CASSLGALVGREGQYF. CDR3 in DNA: TGTGCCAGCAGCTTAGGGGCCCTGGTGGGGAGAGAAGGGCAGTACTTC.